This T cell receptor (beta chain) was sequenced for a study of CD8 T cells in Susac syndrome. The study, taken as a whole, reports: The study conceded that its TCR sequencing and HLA analysis involved relatively few individuals.

CD8+ and CD4+ T cells from blood underwent TCR beta sequencing. TEMRA cells were FACS-enriched and CD8+ and CD4+ T cells negatively isolated. Concerning this clonotype: Antigen: not known.

Random hexamers primed reverse transcription of about 0.5 to 1 ug RNA. Amplification of TCR beta CDR3 used immunoSEQ multiplex PCR across 54 Vbeta and 13 Jbeta. TCRdb passed the immunoSEQ multiplex PCR reads through MiXCR, listing each CDR3 protein once. The table lists about 120,000 distinct CDR3 sequences, about 92% of them singletons, with 0.085% to 0.095% in the top ten. CDR3 size: 12 residues. V lost 0 bases and J lost 5, with 8 bases in between. The germline V gene encodes CDR1 GTSNPN and CDR2 SVGIG (reference sequence). This TCR derives from a human donor with multiple sclerosis. V and J are TRBV30 and TRBJ2-7; no definite D call. Sequenced input: CD4+ T cells from PBMCs. The CDR3 loop is CAWSVHGDEQYF. In DNA form, the CDR3 reads TGTGCCTGGAGTGTACACGGCGACGAGCAGTACTTC.